Listed below are T cell receptor beta chains from one sample, sequenced in a study of blood T cell repertoires in COVID-19. Produced via immunoSEQ multiplex PCR; TCRdb's table is partial and in-frame only. This table has 200,000 to 250,000 clones, roughly four fifths appearing once. The material sequenced was peripheral blood. These receptors were taken from a woman older than 75 with COVID-19, enrolled during active disease. The CDR3 runs from the conserved cysteine through the conserved F or W. The D gene is left open where the match is weak. Part of the rows lack a size; the others show once, few, many or a class for expanded clones.

V	size	J	D	DNA	CDR3
TRBV7-9	-	TRBJ1-3	TRBD1	TGTGCCAGCAGCTTAGAACCTGGGACAGCCACCATATATTTT	CASSLEPGTATIYF
TRBV6-6	-	TRBJ1-1	-	TGTGCCAGCAGTTACGAGGCCCTGAACACTGAAGCTTTCTTT	CASSYEALNTEAFF
TRBV5-1	-	TRBJ2-5	-	TGCGCCAGCAGCTTGGTCGCAGGGGTGATAGAGACCCAGTACTTC	CASSLVAGVIETQYF
TRBV5-8	-	TRBJ1-3	-	TGTGCCAGCAGCTTCGTCAGGGGAGGAAACACCATATATTTT	CASSFVRGGNTIYF
TRBV3-1/TRBV3-2	-	TRBJ1-2	TRBD1	TGTGCCAGCAGCCAAGATGGACAGGGCTGGGATGGCTACACCTTC	CASSQDGQGWDGYTF
TRBV7-9	-	TRBJ1-1	-	TGTGCCAGCAGCTTAGAAGGTGGGAGGAGAAACACTGAAGCTTTCTTT	CASSLEGGRRNTEAFF
TRBV18	-	TRBJ1-1	TRBD1	TGTGCCAGCTCACCCAACGACAGGGTGAACACTGAAGCTTTCTTT	CASSPNDRVNTEAFF
TRBV28	-	TRBJ1-6	-	TGTGCCAGCAGTTTAATTGGAATCGGGAGCTCCTATAATTCACCCCTCCACTTT	CASSLIGIGSSYNSPLHF
TRBV27	-	TRBJ1-5	-	TGTGCCAGCAGTTTATTGCCCCCAGGGGATAGCAATCAGCCCCAGCATTTT	CASSLLPPGDSNQPQHF
TRBV3-1/TRBV3-2	-	TRBJ1-2	-	TGTGCCAGCAGCCCCTGGACGGACAGACCAAGCTATGGCTACACCTTC	CASSPWTDRPSYGYTF
TRBV28	-	TRBJ1-1	TRBD1	TGTGCCAGCAGTCGGGGATCCTCAGGGGGCCGAGGTGAAGCTTTCTTT	CASSRGSSGGRGEAFF
TRBV5-1	-	TRBJ1-6	-	TGCGCCAGCAGTGAGTCAGGGCGAGGAAATTCACCCCTCCACTTT	CASSESGRGNSPLHF
TRBV19	-	TRBJ2-2	-	TGTGCCAGTACCCTGGGGGCGGACGGGGACACCGGGGAGCTGTTTTTT	CASTLGADGDTGELFF
TRBV28	once	TRBJ1-5	-	TGTGCCAGCAGTTTAAATCCGGGGGAGAAAAATCAGCCCCAGCATTTT	CASSLNPGEKNQPQHF
TRBV19	-	TRBJ2-7	TRBD2	TGTGCCAGTAGTCCGGACGGGGGACTAGCGGGGACCCACCCGTACTTC	CASSPDGGLAGTHPYF
TRBV7-3	-	TRBJ2-5	TRBD2	TGTGCCAGCAGCCGCGGGGGGACGGAGACCCAGTACTTC	CASSRGGTETQYF
TRBV28	-	TRBJ1-1	TRBD1	TGTGCCAGCAGTTTATACAGGGGTGGGGCTTTCTTT	CASSLYRGGAFF
TRBV5-1	-	TRBJ1-1	-	TGCGCCAGCAGCATTCAGGTGCAGAACACTGAAGCTTTCTTT	CASSIQVQNTEAFF
TRBV27	-	TRBJ1-2	-	TGTGCCAGCAGTTTATCGGGTAAACAGTTCAACTATGGCTACACCTTC	CASSLSGKQFNYGYTF
TRBV5-4	-	TRBJ2-7	-	TGTGCCAGCAGCGCGTGGGGGGGCCAGGACGAGCAGTACTTC	CASSAWGGQDEQYF
TRBV18	-	TRBJ1-1	TRBD1	TGTGCCAGCTCACCGAGGGACAGAGTGAACACTGAAGCTTTCTTT	CASSPRDRVNTEAFF
TRBV7-9	-	TRBJ1-2	-	TGTGCCAGCAGCCGAGCGGGGGGTTCCTTCTATGGCTACACCTTC	CASSRAGGSFYGYTF
TRBV2	-	TRBJ2-7	-	TGTGCCAGCAGCTTCTTCGGGGGCTACGAGCAGTACTTC	CASSFFGGYEQYF
TRBV7-9	-	TRBJ1-5	-	TGTGCCAGCAGCTTAGGTAGCGGGGGCGGTGACCAGCCCCAGCATTTT	CASSLGSGGGDQPQHF
TRBV4-3	few	TRBJ2-3	TRBD2	TGCGCCAGCAGCCAAGGGGATAGCGGGATCACAGATACGCAGTATTTT	CASSQGDSGITDTQYF
TRBV7-9	-	TRBJ1-1	-	TGTGCCAGCAGCTCTCAGGGGCACACTGAAGCTTTCTTT	CASSSQGHTEAFF